The source of this T cell receptor beta chain is a study of T cells and Merkel cell carcinoma outcomes. Overall study findings and caveats: Reportedly, T-cell repertoire with density predicts Merkel cell carcinoma outcomes.

Profiling relied on immunoSEQ multiplex PCR, and the TCRdb table lists in-frame clones only, not all of them. Of about 15,000 clones detected, 80% to 90% appear once; the ten largest clones hold 9%. This clone was recorded a few times. The antigen is not known. The CDR3 covers 13 residues. Germline-derived CDR1 and CDR2 are MNHNS and SASEGT. V shed 7 bases and J shed 1 base, with 9 bases lying between them. This TCR was sampled from a human donor with Merkel cell carcinoma. V and J are TRBV6-1 and TRBJ2-3, with D hard to call. Source material: tumor tissue from Merkel cell carcinoma. CDR3 sequence: CASKRGGTDTQYF. DNA for the CDR3: TGTGCCAGCAAAAGAGGAGGCACAGATACGCAGTATTTT.